A single sample is the source of the 3 T cell receptor beta chains below, sequenced in a study of T-cell memory formation after mild COVID-19. Via MiXCR, TCRdb re-called the 5' RACE reads, giving one row per CDR3 protein. Found here are around 110,000 distinct CDR3 sequences, approximately 15% of them singletons; the top ten hold around two fifths. The sample was PBMCs or a T cell subset sorted from them (not recorded which). The receptor source for this set is a man aged 18 to 30 who had mild COVID-19 (a few samples of this study predate the infection). Cell type and time point are not known.

This clonotype was counted many times. This chain links TRBV7-9 with TRBJ2-3; D remains ambiguous. Between the trimmed V and J ends, which lost 8 bases and 4 bases, there was a span of 13 bases. The germline V gene encodes CDR1 SEHNR and CDR2 FQNEAQ (reference sequence). The CDR3 is 13 residues long. The CDR3 here is CASGLGVADTQYF. In DNA form, the CDR3 reads TGTGCCAGCGGGTTGGGTGTGGCAGATACGCAGTATTTT.

This clonotype was seen more than once but under ten times. The chain joins TRBV5-6 to TRBJ2-5, with D possibly called TRBD1 or TRBD2 (5 bases each). The V end lost 0 bases, the J end lost 3 bases, and 18 bases lay between the germline ends. Germline V lookup: CDR1 SGHDT, CDR2 YYEEEE. The CDR3 is made up of 17 amino acids. For the CDR3, the DNA is TGTGCCAGCAGCTTGGGTTTCCCGGAGGCAGGGAAAGAGACCCAGTACTTC. Protein product: CASSLGFPEAGKETQYF.

This clonotype was found a few times. The rearrangement links TRBV6-5 to TRBJ2-1; 12 positions agree with TRBD2. Trimming took 2 bases from V and 7 from J; bases not matched to a gene: 3. The CDR3 spans 15 residues. Germline CDR1 is MNHEY and CDR2 is SVGAGI. CDR3: CASSYGLAGTNEQFF. DNA of the CDR3: TGTGCCAGCAGTTACGGACTAGCGGGGACTAATGAGCAGTTCTTC.